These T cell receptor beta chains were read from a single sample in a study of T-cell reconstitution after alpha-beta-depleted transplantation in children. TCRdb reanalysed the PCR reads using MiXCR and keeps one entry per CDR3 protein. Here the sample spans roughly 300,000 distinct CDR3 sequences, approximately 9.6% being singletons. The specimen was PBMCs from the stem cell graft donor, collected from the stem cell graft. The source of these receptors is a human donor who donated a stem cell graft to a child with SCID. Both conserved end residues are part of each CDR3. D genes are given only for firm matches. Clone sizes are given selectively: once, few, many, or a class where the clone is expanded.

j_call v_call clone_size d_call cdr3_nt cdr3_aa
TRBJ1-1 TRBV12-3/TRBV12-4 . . TGTGCCAGCAGTTTAGAGGGGGAGACCACTGAAGCTTTCTTT CASSLEGETTEAFF
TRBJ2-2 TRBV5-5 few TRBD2 TGTGCCGCCTCCGTGGGGGGGGGCACCGGGGAGCTGTTTTTT CAASVGGGTGELFF
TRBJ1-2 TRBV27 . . TGTGCCAGCAGTTTATATAGCCACTATGGCTACACCTTC CASSLYSHYGYTF
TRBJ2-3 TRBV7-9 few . TGTGCCAGCAGCCTCCGGTTCCCGAATACGCAGTATTTT CASSLRFPNTQYF
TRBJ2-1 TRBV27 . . TGTGCCAGCAGTCCACCTGGGACATGGCGATTTAATGAGCAGTTCTTC CASSPPGTWRFNEQFF
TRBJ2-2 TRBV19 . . TGTGCCAGTAGTATAGCCAGGGGAGTGACCGGGGAGCTGTTTTTT CASSIARGVTGELFF
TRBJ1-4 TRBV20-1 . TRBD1 TGCAGTGCTAGAGTGGTCCAGGGGGGGACTAATGAAAAACTGTTTTTT CSARVVQGGTNEKLFF
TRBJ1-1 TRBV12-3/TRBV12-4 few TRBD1 TGTGCCAGCAGACAACGCAGGGGGCGCGAGGGCACTGAAGCTTTCTTT CASRQRRGREGTEAFF
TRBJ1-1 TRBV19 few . TGTGCCAGTAGTACCCCGATCGGTGTGAGTGAAGCTTTCTTT CASSTPIGVSEAFF
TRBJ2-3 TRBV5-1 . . TGCGCCAGCACCCCGACCGCTTTAAGCACAGATACGCAGTATTTT CASTPTALSTDTQYF
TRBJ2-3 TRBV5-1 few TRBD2 TGCGCCAGCAGCCTACGGACTAGCGGACTCACAGATACGCAGTATTTT CASSLRTSGLTDTQYF
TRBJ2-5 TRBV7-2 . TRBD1 TGTGCCAGCAGCTTCAGGACAGGTGATGAGACCCAGTACTTC CASSFRTGDETQYF
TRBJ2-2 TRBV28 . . TGTGCCAGCAGTTTCTCGTGGGCCGACCCTGGCAAAGGGGAGCTGTTTTTT CASSFSWADPGKGELFF
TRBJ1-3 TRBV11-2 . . TGTGCCAGCGACAAGGGCAGCTCTGGAAACACCATATATTTT CASDKGSSGNTIYF
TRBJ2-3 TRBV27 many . TGTGCCAGCAGTTTATCAATCCTGGGAGATACGCAGTATTTT CASSLSILGDTQYF
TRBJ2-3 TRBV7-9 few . TGTGCCAGCAGCTTGGACTATCCCGAAGTTGGAGCTACGCAGTATTTT CASSLDYPEVGATQYF
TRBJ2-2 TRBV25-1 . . TGTGCCAGCAGTGCCCATGGGGATCGGGCCGGGGAGCTGTTTTTT CASSAHGDRAGELFF
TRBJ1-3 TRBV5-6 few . TGTGCCAGCAGCTCTCCGGGCCGAGGATCGGACACCATATATTTT CASSSPGRGSDTIYF
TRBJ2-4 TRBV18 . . TGTGCCAGCTCACCACAGGCTAGCGAAAACATTCAGTACTTC CASSPQASENIQYF
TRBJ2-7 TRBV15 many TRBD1 TGTGCCACCAGCTCCAGGACAGGGGGAGGACAGATCTCCTACGAGCAGTACTTC CATSSRTGGGQISYEQYF
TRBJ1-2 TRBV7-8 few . TGTGCCAGCAGCTTACATGAGACAAAGTATGGCTACACCTTC CASSLHETKYGYTF
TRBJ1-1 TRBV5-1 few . TGCGCAAGCAGCTTGCATGCAGGGATAGGGGGGACCACTGAAGCTTTCTTT CASSLHAGIGGTTEAFF